This T cell receptor (beta chain) comes out of a study of response to subunit inactivated influenza vaccine. TCRdb used MiXCR to reprocess the RT-PCR reads, holding one entry per CDR3 protein. Among approximately 170,000 distinct CDR3 sequences listed, approximately 12% were seen once. A few counts support this clonotype. The CDR3 covers 15 residues. CDR1 and CDR2 (germline): MNHEY, SVGAGI. J was trimmed by 6 bases and V by 0 bases; bases with no gene match: 6. This sample also belongs to another study, concerning T cells expressing NK-cell markers. From that paper: Making the TCR beta cDNA relied on 5'RACE template switching with UMIs. What restricted sorting to alpha-beta TCR T cells in several experiments was an anti-gamma-delta TCR antibody. The dominant NKG2C+ clonotypes represented about 1.0-7.0% of CD8+ T cells in five or six donors. A handful of donors showed these clonotypes also leading the CD3+CD56-NKG2C+ fraction.

The sample consisted of CD8+ T cells sorted from PBMCs, taken roughly 12 days after vaccination. This clonotype originated in a man in his fifties or sixties who received an inactivated influenza vaccine. The chain employs TRBV6-5 and TRBJ1-1; 8 bases fit TRBD1. CDR3 bases: TGTGCCAGCAGTTACTCGAGGACAGGGTACGCTGAAGCTTTCTTT. It codes for CASSYSRTGYAEAFF.